This T cell receptor (beta chain) is from a study of spatial heterogeneity in lung cancer. The germline V gene encodes CDR1 LGHDT and CDR2 YNNKEL (reference sequence). V dropped 2 bases and J dropped 1; count of bases not matched to a gene: 7. This CDR3 region has 17 residues. Time point meaning: sample taken at primary tumor resection. TCRs were sequenced from unsorted whole RNA of tumor, nontumor lung or PBMC. The sample holds many counts of this clonotype. TCRdb ran MiXCR on the 5' RACE reads and lists one entry per CDR3 protein. The profile shows 50,000 to 65,000 distinct CDR3 sequences, roughly 7% of them singletons.

The V call is TRBV3-1, the J call TRBJ2-1; TRBD2 agrees at 8 bases. The TCR originated in a female donor with early-stage non-small cell lung cancer. The sample here was PBMCs, taken at surgery. As DNA, the CDR3 is TGTGCCAGCAGCCAACGCCGGGGGGGCGGGTCCTACAATGAGCAGTTCTTC. Encoded protein: CASSQRRGGGSYNEQFF.